This T cell receptor (beta chain) was recorded in a study of identical twins (dated by TCRdb to about 2016). For context, the study as a whole: To test whether fetal clonotypes persist, the study used deep sequencing on TCR alpha and beta repertoires from monozygotic twins, unrelated adults of various ages, and cord blood. To rule out contamination, the twin experiments were replicated at different times with different library preparation protocols. Study-wide findings and limitations: Abundant cord blood beta clonotypes carried fewer insertions; young adult naive repertoires showed a weaker similar trend, while memory repertoires showed none. Conclusions relied on cross-sectional statistical analysis, since the same donors could not be followed over many years. Zero-insertion analyses could be partly confounded by invariant T cells such as MAIT and iNKT, although diverse VJ usage argued against such confounding for most clonotypes. A weaker excess of twin sharing was found in beta out-of-frame sequences because the signal-to-noise ratio was lowered by fewer shared sequences. Compared with coincidental sharing between unrelated individuals, out-of-frame TCR alpha sequences shared between twins had an excess of sequences with low generation probability. In monozygotic twins, recombination models systematically underestimated out-of-frame TCR alpha sharing, but the models matched the sharing seen between unrelated individuals.

The library was made by 5' RACE. Sequencing instrument: Illumina HiSeq 2000. Template switching added a universal primer binding site, and the final cDNA carried a unique molecular identifier that allowed TCR cDNA molecules to be counted accurately. Specific primers in the conserved constant-segment region were used to synthesize first-strand cDNA for TCR alpha and beta chains. To control for contamination, every cDNA library carried two barcodes: a SMART-Mk sample barcode plus Illumina barcodes. TruSeq adapter sequences and Illumina sample barcodes were added in two successive PCR steps. The Illumina HiSeq platform was used with custom primers to sequence TCR alpha and beta cDNA libraries. In the paper's pipeline: MiGEC processed the raw reads to extract unique molecular identifiers, while MiXCR was used to determine the CDR3 positions. For each individual, recombination models were inferred using an EM algorithm with the repgenHMM and IGoR tools. The tcR package in R was used for shared clonotype analysis, with sharing normalized by the product of cloneset sizes. To study raw recombination without the effects of thymic and clonal selection, out-of-frame nonproductive sequences were analyzed. TCRdb ran its own pipeline on the public reads, namely fastp trimming at Q25 and MiXCR clone calling, and kept in-frame beta chains. Each entry is one CDR3 protein sequence, shown with its most common DNA and genes. TCRdb, rather than the study authors, made the V and J calls. In all, the sample holds some 1,600,000 distinct CDR3 sequences, and under 35% of those were seen once. About 0.3% of the sample is taken by the ten largest.

Only healthy Caucasian donors were included. From cysteine to phenylalanine, the CDR3 is 14 amino acids long. CDR3 DNA is the only sequence kept; it has 42 bases, read in frame from the first base. Trimming costs V 4 bases and J 4 bases, and their ends lie 12 bases apart. CDR1 is given as SGHKS and CDR2 as YYEKEE, both from the germline V gene (reference sequence). For this clonotype: Its antigen is not yet known. One base away there is no much larger clone; base qualities are not given.

The sequence was collected from a newborn girl in good health. The chain joins TRBV5-5 to TRBJ2-1; the D gene cannot be resolved reliably. Sample: cord blood. Here the CDR3 is given as CASSPPLVYNEQFF. The nucleotide sequence is TGTGCCAGCAGCCCCCCCCTGGTTTACAATGAGCAGTTCTTC. The CDR3, completed at both ends by the reference TRBV5-5 and TRBJ2-1 genes, gives the full variable domain DAGVTQSPTHLIKTRGQQVTLRCSPISGHKSVSWYQQVLGQGPQFIFQYYEKEERGRGNFPDRFSARQFPNYSSELNVNALLLGDSALYLCASSPPLVYNEQFFGPGTRLTVL.